This TCR beta chain is from a study of blood T cell repertoires in COVID-19. Study-wide context: Acute and convalescent COVID-19 specimens originated in the United States, Italy and Spain. T cells, B-cell-depleted T cells, or PBMCs supplied cDNA or gDNA.

As processed by the authors: Reference gene primer amplification gave nucleated cell count estimates. Only in-frame clones appear in the TCRdb table, and some are missing; sequencing was by immunoSEQ multiplex PCR. D and trimming come from the DNA, and the V and J calls and clone size come from that table. The table has about 240,000 clones, roughly nine tenths seen once. The CDR3 is 15 residues long. V lost 3 bases to trimming and J lost 7 bases; unmatched junction nucleotides: 8. Looked up from germline, CDR1 is MNHNS and CDR2 is SASEGT. Specimen: peripheral blood. This sequence originates from a man aged 60 to 75 who had recovered from COVID-19. The rearrangement uses TRBV6-1 and TRBJ1-5, with 8 bases matching TRBD1. This chain's CDR3 is CASSDIPGGYQPQHF. The CDR3 nucleotides read TGTGCCAGCAGTGACATCCCAGGGGGCTACCAGCCCCAGCATTTT.